Reported below is one TCR beta chain. TCRdb's copy holds only in-frame clones and misses some; the assay was immunoSEQ multiplex PCR. The profile shows 390,000 or so clones, roughly 90% of them singletons. V dropped 4 bases and J dropped 2 bases, with 6 bases sitting between them. The CDR3 spans 12 residues. Germline values: CDR1 KGHSH, CDR2 LQKENI. The sample comes from a study of blood T cell repertoires in COVID-19. Study overall: COVID-19 samples from acute and convalescent phases originated in the United States, Italy and Spain.

The chain joins TRBV18 to TRBJ2-7; D is unresolved. The receptor's source is a woman in her 30s with active or convalescent COVID-19. Sequencing was performed on peripheral blood. The CDR3 region is CASSRAPYEQYF. The DNA for the CDR3 is TGTGCCAGCTCACGGGCTCCCTACGAGCAGTACTTC.